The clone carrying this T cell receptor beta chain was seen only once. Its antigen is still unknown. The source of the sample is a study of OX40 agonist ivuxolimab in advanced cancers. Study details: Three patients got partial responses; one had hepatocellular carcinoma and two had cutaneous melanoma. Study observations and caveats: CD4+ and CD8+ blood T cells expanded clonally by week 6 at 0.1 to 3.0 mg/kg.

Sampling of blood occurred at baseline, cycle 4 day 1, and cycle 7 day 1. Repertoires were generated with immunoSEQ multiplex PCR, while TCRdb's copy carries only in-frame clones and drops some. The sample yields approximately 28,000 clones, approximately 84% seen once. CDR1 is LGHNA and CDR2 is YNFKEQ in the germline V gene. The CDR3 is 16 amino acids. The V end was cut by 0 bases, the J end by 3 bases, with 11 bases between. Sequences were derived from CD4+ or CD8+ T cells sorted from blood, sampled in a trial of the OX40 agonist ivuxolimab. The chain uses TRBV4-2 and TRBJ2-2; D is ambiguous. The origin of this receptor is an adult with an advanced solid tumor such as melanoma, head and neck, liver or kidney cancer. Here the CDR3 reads CASSQEISTYTGELFF. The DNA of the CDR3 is TGTGCCAGCAGCCAAGAAATTAGCACTTACACCGGGGAGCTGTTTTTT.